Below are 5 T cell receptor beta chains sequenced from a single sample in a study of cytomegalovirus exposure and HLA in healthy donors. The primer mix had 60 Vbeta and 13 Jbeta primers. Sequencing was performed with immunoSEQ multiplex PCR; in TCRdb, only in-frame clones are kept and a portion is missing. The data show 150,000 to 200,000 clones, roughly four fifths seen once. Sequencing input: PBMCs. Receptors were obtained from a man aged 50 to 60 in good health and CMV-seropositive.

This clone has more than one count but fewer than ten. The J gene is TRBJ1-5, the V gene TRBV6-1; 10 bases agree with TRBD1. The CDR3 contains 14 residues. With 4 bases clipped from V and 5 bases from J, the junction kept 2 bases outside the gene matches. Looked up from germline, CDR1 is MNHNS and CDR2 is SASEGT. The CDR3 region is CASSGGTGDQPQHF. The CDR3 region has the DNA TGTGCCAGCAGTGGAGGGACAGGGGATCAGCCCCAGCATTTT.

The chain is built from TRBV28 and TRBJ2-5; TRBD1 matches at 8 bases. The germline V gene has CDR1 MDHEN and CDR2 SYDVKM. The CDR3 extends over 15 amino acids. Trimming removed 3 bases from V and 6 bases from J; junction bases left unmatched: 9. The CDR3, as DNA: TGTGCCAGCAGTTTCTCGGCAGGGGGCGAAAAGACCCAGTACTTC. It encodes CASSFSAGGEKTQYF.

This chain's CDR3 is CASSSGQNTEAFF. As DNA, the CDR3 is TGTGCCAGCAGCTCTGGACAGAACACTGAAGCTTTCTTT. The chain couples TRBV7-6 to TRBJ1-1; maybe TRBD1 (5 bases). Trimming left V 4 bases short and J 1 base short, with 7 bases between. CDR1 is SGHVS and CDR2 is FNYEAQ in the germline V gene. The length of the CDR3 is 13 residues.

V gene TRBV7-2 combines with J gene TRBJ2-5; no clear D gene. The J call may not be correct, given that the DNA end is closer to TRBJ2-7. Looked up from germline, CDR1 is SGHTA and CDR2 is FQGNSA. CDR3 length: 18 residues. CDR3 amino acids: CASSLAPLLTFYSYEQYF. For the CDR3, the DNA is TGTGCCAGCAGCTTAGCGCCGCTTCTCACTTTTTACTCCTACGAGCAGTACTTC.

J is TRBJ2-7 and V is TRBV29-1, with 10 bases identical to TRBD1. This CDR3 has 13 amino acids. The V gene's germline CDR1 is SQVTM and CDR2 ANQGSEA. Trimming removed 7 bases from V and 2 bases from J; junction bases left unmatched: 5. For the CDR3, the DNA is TGCAGCGCCGGACAGGGGGGAACCTACGAGCAGTACTTC. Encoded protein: CSAGQGGTYEQYF.